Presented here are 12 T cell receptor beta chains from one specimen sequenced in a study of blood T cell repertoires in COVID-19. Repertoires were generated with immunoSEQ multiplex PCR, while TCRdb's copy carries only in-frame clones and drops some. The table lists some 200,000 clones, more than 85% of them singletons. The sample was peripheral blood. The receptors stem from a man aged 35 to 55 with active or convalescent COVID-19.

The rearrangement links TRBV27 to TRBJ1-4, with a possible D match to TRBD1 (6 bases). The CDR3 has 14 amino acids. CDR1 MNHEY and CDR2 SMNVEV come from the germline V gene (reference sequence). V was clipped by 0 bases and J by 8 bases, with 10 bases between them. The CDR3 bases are TGTGCCAGCAGTTTATCCAGGGGAAGGGAAAAACTGTTTTTT. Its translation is CASSLSRGREKLFF.

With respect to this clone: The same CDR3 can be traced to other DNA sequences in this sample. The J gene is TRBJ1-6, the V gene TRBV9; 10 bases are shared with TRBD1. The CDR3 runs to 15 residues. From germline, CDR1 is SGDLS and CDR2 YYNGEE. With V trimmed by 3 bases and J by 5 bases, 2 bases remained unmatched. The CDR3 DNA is TGTGCCAGCAGCGCGGGACAGGGGAATAATTCACCCCTCCACTTT. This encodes CASSAGQGNNSPLHF.

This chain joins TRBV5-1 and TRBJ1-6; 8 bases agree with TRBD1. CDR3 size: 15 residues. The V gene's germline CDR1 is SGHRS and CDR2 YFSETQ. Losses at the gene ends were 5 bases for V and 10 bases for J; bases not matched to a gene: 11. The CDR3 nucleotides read TGCGCCAGCAGTATACAGGGGGAGCAAGGATCACCCCTCCACTTT. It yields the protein CASSIQGEQGSPLHF.

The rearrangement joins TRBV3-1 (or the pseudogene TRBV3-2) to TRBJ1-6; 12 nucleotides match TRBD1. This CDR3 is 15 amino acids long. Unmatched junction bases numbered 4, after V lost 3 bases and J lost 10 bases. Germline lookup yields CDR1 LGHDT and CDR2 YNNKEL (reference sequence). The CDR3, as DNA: TGTGCCAGCAGCCACGGGGACAGGGGGCGGTCACCCCTCCACTTT. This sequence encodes CASSHGDRGRSPLHF.

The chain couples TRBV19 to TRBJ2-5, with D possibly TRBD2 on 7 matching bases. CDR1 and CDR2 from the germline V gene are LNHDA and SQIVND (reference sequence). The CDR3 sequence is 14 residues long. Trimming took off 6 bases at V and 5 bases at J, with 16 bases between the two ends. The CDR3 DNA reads TGTGCCAGTAGCCTGAGGGGGGGTGGTGAGACCCAGTACTTC. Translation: CASSLRGGGETQYF.

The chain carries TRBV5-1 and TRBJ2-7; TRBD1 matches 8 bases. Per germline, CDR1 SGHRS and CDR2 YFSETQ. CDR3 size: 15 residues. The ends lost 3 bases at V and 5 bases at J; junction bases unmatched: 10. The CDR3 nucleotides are TGCGCCAGCAGCTCCCCCGAGACAGGGGTCAACGAGCAGTACTTC. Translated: CASSSPETGVNEQYF.

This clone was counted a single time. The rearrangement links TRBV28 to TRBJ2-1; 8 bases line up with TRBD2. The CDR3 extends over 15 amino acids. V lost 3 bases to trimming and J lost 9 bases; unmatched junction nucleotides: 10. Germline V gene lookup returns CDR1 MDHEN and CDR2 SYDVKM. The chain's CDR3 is CASSLRGVGIAEQFF. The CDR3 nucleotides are TGTGCCAGCAGTTTGCGGGGGGTCGGCATCGCTGAGCAGTTCTTC. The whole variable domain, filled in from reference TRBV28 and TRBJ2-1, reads DVKVTQSSRYLVKRTGEKVFLECVQDMDHENMFWYRQDPGLGLRLIYFSYDVKMKEKGDIPEGYSVSREKKERFSLILESASTNQTSMYLCASSLRGVGIAEQFFGPGTRLTVL.

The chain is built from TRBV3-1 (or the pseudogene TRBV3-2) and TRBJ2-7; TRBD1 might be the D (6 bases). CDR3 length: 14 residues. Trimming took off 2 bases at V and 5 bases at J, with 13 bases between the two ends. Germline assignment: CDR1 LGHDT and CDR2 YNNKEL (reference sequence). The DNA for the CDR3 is TGTGCCAGCAGCCAATATGAGGGGGTGGACGAGCAGTACTTC. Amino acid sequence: CASSQYEGVDEQYF.

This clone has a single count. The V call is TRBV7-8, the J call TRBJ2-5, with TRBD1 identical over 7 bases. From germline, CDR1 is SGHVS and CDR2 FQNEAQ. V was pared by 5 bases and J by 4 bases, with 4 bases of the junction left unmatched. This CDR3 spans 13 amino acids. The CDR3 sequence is CASSRGGSETQYF. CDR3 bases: TGTGCCAGCAGCCGAGGGGGCTCAGAGACCCAGTACTTC. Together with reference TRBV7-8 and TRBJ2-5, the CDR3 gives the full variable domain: GAGVSQSPRYKVAKRGQDVALRCDPISGHVSLFWYQQALGQGPEFLTYFQNEAQLDKSGLPSDRFFAERPEGSVSTLKIQRTQQEDSAVYLCASSRGGSETQYFGPGTRLLVL.

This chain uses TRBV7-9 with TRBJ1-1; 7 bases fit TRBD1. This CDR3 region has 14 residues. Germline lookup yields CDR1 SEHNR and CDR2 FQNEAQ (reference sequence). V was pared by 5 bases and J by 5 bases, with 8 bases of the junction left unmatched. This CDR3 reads CASSPQGIGTEAFF. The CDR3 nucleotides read TGTGCCAGCAGCCCACAGGGGATCGGGACTGAAGCTTTCTTT.

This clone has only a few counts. CDR3 sequence reads: CASSLGPSEAFF. DNA of the CDR3: TGTGCCAGCAGCCTGGGGCCATCTGAAGCTTTCTTT. The rearrangement links TRBV7-9 to TRBJ1-1; tentative D call: TRBD1 (5 bases). Germline V gene lookup returns CDR1 SEHNR and CDR2 FQNEAQ (reference sequence). V was shortened by 5 bases and J by 6 bases, with 10 bases between the two germline ends. The CDR3 covers 12 residues.

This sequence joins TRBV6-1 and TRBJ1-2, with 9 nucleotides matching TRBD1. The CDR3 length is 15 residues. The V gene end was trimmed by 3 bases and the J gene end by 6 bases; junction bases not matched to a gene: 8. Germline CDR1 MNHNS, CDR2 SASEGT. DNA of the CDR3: TGTGCCAGCAGTGAGGCGGGACAGGGACGGGATGGCTACACCTTC. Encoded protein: CASSEAGQGRDGYTF.